A single sample gave rise to the 24 T cell receptor beta chains below, sequenced in a study of shared clonotypes between healthy human individuals. Only in-frame clones appear in the TCRdb table, and some are missing; sequencing was by immunoSEQ multiplex PCR. Of around 690,000 clones detected, around 91% appear once; the ten largest clones hold 30% to 40%. Input material: memory CD8+ T cells from PBMCs. This sample's subset: CD45RO+ cells pooled with CCR7-negative TemRA cells. The receptors originated from a man aged 18-30 years in good health. Some clones in this sample may be carry-over from other donors' samples.

The genes are TRBV19 and TRBJ1-5; D may be TRBD1 (5 bases). The germline CDR1 and CDR2 sequences are LNHDA and SQIVND (reference sequence). The CDR3 is 15 residues long. The V end lost 3 bases, the J end lost 6 bases, and 15 bases lay between the germline ends. CDR3 sequence reads: CASSMWGAGGQPQHF. DNA for the CDR3: TGTGCCAGTAGTATGTGGGGTGCTGGGGGTCAGCCCCAGCATTTT.

The rearrangement joins TRBV6-4 to TRBJ2-7; D remains unclear. The germline V gene encodes CDR1 MRHNA and CDR2 SNTAGT. The CDR3 loop spans 15 amino acids. Trimming pared 4 bases from V and 2 bases from J, leaving 15 bases between. CDR3 amino acids: CASSAGLGPTYEQYF. DNA of the CDR3: TGTGCCAGCAGTGCCGGGCTAGGCCCTACCTACGAGCAGTACTTC.

This clone was detected a few times. This chain joins TRBV20-1 and TRBJ1-1; D is perhaps TRBD1 (5 bases). Germline V gene data show CDR1 as DFQATT and CDR2 as SNEGSKA (reference sequence). There are 11 residues in the CDR3. V lost 2 bases and J lost 10, with 11 bases in between. CDR3: CSARLGLGAFF. The CDR3 DNA is TGCAGTGCTAGACTGGGACTTGGAGCTTTCTTT.

This clone has only one observation. V usage is TRBV11-2 and J usage is TRBJ1-5; D not certain. CDR3 length: 15 residues. Per germline, CDR1 SGHAT and CDR2 FQNNGV. Deletions cut 5 bases from V and 2 bases from J, with 13 bases between. The CDR3 loop reads CASSIAGSGNQPQHF. CDR3 DNA sequence: TGTGCCAGCAGCATCGCCGGTTCGGGCAATCAGCCCCAGCATTTT.

This clone was seen only once. The chain is built from TRBV7-9 and TRBJ1-1, with 10 positions matching TRBD1. J lost 1 base, V lost 5 bases, and 4 bases had no gene match. The germline V gene encodes CDR1 SEHNR and CDR2 FQNEAQ (reference sequence). The CDR3 loop spans 15 amino acids. The CDR3 DNA reads as TGTGCCAGCAGCCACCGGGACAGGGGGAACACTGAAGCTTTCTTT. Protein sequence: CASSHRDRGNTEAFF.

The V gene is TRBV27, the J gene TRBJ2-5; possible D gene TRBD1, 5 bases. This CDR3 has 13 residues. Looked up from germline, CDR1 is MNHEY and CDR2 is SMNVEV (reference sequence). Trimming took off 3 bases at V and 1 base at J, with 6 bases between the two ends. The CDR3 loop is CASSFRVQETQYF. In nucleotides, the CDR3 is TGTGCCAGCAGTTTCAGGGTCCAAGAGACCCAGTACTTC.

The CDR3 loop reads CASSTSGRGNEQFF. The DNA for the CDR3 is TGTGCCAGCAGTACTAGCGGGAGAGGGAATGAGCAGTTCTTC. The chain joins TRBV6-4 to TRBJ2-1; 11 positions match TRBD2. This CDR3 has 14 residues. V gave up 5 bases and J gave up 7 bases; unmatched junction bases: 4. CDR1 and CDR2 (germline): MRHNA, SNTAGT.

The chain links TRBV7-3 to TRBJ2-1; no definite D call. CDR1 is SGHTA, CDR2 FQGTGA, per germline. V gave up 5 bases and J gave up 9 bases, with 11 bases separating them. The CDR3 is 12 residues long. The CDR3 loop is CASSPMGSEQFF. The CDR3 nucleotides read TGTGCCAGCAGCCCAATGGGTAGTGAGCAGTTCTTC.

This clone was found once. The V and J genes are TRBV6-5 and TRBJ2-2, with 7 bases identical to TRBD1. V lost 4 bases and J lost 1; bases outside the gene matches: 3. The CDR3 contains 15 residues. Germline CDR1 reads MNHEY; CDR2 reads SVGAGI. This CDR3 is CASSLRDRNTGELFF. The CDR3 coding sequence is TGTGCCAGCAGTTTACGGGACAGGAACACCGGGGAGCTGTTTTTT.

The chain carries TRBV13 and TRBJ1-6; no definite D call. The CDR3 consists of 17 residues. V lost 0 bases and J lost 0, with 9 bases in between. The germline V gene has CDR1 PRHDT and CDR2 FYEKMQ (reference sequence). The CDR3 sequence is CASSLGIRDSYNSPLHF. Written as DNA, the CDR3 is TGTGCCAGCAGCTTAGGTATCAGAGACTCCTATAATTCACCCCTCCACTTT.

Points on this clone: The identical CDR3 is also encoded by other nucleotide sequences in the sample. This rearrangement joins TRBV10-3 to TRBJ1-1; the D is unclear. Trimming shortened V by 5 bases and J by 5 bases, and 6 bases separated the two germline ends. The CDR3 loop spans 11 amino acids. Looked up from germline, CDR1 is ENHRY and CDR2 is SYGVKD. The CDR3 region is CAISPGTEAFF. The DNA for the CDR3 is TGTGCCATCAGTCCGGGGACTGAAGCTTTCTTT.

V is TRBV11-2 and J is TRBJ1-1; D gene ambiguous. Germline V gives CDR1 SGHAT, CDR2 FQNNGV. The CDR3 consists of 15 residues. Trimming shortened V by 0 bases and J by 2 bases, and 10 bases separated the two germline ends. CDR3 nucleotides: TGTGCCAGCAGCTTAGATCTGGCCAGAAACACTGAAGCTTTCTTT. Translating it yields CASSLDLARNTEAFF.

CDR3 region: CASSLFQGPYNEQFF. The DNA of the CDR3 is TGTGCCAGCAGTTTATTTCAGGGCCCCTACAATGAGCAGTTCTTC. The chain joins TRBV27 to TRBJ2-1, with D possibly being TRBD1 (5 bases). Germline CDR1 is MNHEY and CDR2 is SMNVEV (reference sequence). With 1 base removed from V and 2 bases from J, the gap between germline ends came to 9 bases. This CDR3 spans 15 amino acids.

The J gene is TRBJ2-2, the V gene TRBV4-1, with D unclear. CDR3 length equals 12 residues. Deletions cut 2 bases from V and 3 bases from J, with 1 base between. Germline V lookup: CDR1 MGHRA, CDR2 YSYEKL. CDR3 DNA: TGCGCCAGCAGCCAATACACCGGGGAGCTGTTTTTT. This translates into CASSQYTGELFF.

The J gene is TRBJ2-3, the V gene TRBV7-3; 7 bases are shared with TRBD1. CDR1 and CDR2 from the germline V gene are SGHTA and FQGTGA. Trimming at V came to 4 bases and at J to 6 bases, leaving 10 bases not matched to a gene. This CDR3 has 15 residues. In nucleotides, the CDR3 is TGTGCCAGCAGCTCACGACAGGGCTCCTCGGATACGCAGTATTTT. It specifies CASSSRQGSSDTQYF.

A word on this clone: Other DNA sequences in the sample encode the same CDR3. The chain is built from TRBV5-4 and TRBJ2-7; no firm D call. With 2 bases removed from V and 3 bases from J, the gap between germline ends came to 3 bases. Germline loops: CDR1 SGHNT, CDR2 YYREEE (reference sequence). The CDR3 runs 11 residues. CDR3 sequence reads: CASSFGYEQYF. CDR3 DNA: TGTGCCAGCAGCTTCGGCTACGAGCAGTACTTC.

This chain connects TRBV7-2 to TRBJ2-7; TRBD2 matches at 12 bases. The CDR3 is 17 amino acids. The germline gives CDR1 SGHTA, CDR2 FQGNSA. Unmatched junction bases numbered 12, after V lost 4 bases and J lost 5 bases. Written as DNA, the CDR3 is TGTGCCAGCAGCTCTGGGACTAGCGGGTGGGGGAGGCACGAGCAGTACTTC. Translated, it gives CASSSGTSGWGRHEQYF.

V gene TRBV28 combines with J gene TRBJ2-4; 9 bases line up with TRBD2. The V segment lost 8 bases and the J segment 7 bases; nucleotides outside the gene matches: 12. Germline CDR1 and CDR2: MDHEN and SYDVKM. The CDR3 loop spans 15 amino acids. The CDR3 DNA reads as TGTGCCAGCGGAAGTTTGTTGGCGGGAGGGAACATTCAGTACTTC. Amino acid sequence: CASGSLLAGGNIQYF.

This sequence joins TRBV7-6 and TRBJ2-5, with TRBD2 matching over 8 bases. The tail of the sequence fits TRBJ2-7 better, so the J call may be wrong. CDR1 SGHVS and CDR2 FNYEAQ come from the germline V gene. This CDR3 comprises 14 residues. CDR3 in DNA: TGTGCCAGCAGCGACCGGGAGGGCCTCTACGAGCAGTACTTC. It specifies CASSDREGLYEQYF.

The chain carries TRBV7-9 and TRBJ2-1; 12 nucleotides align to TRBD2. The germline gives CDR1 SEHNR, CDR2 FQNEAQ (reference sequence). The ends lost 3 bases at V and 3 bases at J; junction bases unmatched: 3. CDR3 length: 16 residues. The CDR3 sequence: CASSFMTSGSYNEQFF. Here the CDR3 DNA reads TGTGCCAGCAGCTTTATGACTAGCGGGAGCTACAATGAGCAGTTCTTC.

This chain uses TRBV7-9 with TRBJ2-7; a weak D match, TRBD2 (6 bases). The CDR3 sequence is 14 residues long. The germline V gene encodes CDR1 SEHNR and CDR2 FQNEAQ (reference sequence). V was pared by 5 bases and J by 2 bases, with 13 bases between. Written as DNA, the CDR3 is TGTGCCAGCAGCAGACGGGAGACCCCCTACGAGCAGTACTTC. It yields the protein CASSRRETPYEQYF.

Written as DNA, the CDR3 is TGTGCCAGCAGCGGAAAAACCGGGACTAGCGGGATTAACGAGCAGTACTTC. This translates into CASSGKTGTSGINEQYF. The rearrangement links TRBV9 to TRBJ2-7; 13 bases map to TRBD2. Trimming at V came to 3 bases and at J to 5 bases, leaving 11 bases not matched to a gene. The CDR3 is 17 residues long. Germline V gene sequence: CDR1 SGDLS, CDR2 YYNGEE.

This rearrangement joins TRBV19 to TRBJ2-1; D possibly corresponds to TRBD1 (6 bases). Germline V gene lookup returns CDR1 LNHDA and CDR2 SQIVND (reference sequence). CDR3 size: 15 residues. Trimming pared 0 bases from V and 8 bases from J, leaving 14 bases between. The DNA for the CDR3 is TGTGCCAGTAGTATAGATCCAGGGGTCCGAGATGAGCAGTTCTTC. It yields the protein CASSIDPGVRDEQFF.

This rearrangement joins TRBV28 to TRBJ2-7, with 7 bases that match TRBD1. The V gene's germline CDR1 is MDHEN and CDR2 SYDVKM. The CDR3 is made up of 15 amino acids. After removal of 2 bases from V and 2 bases from J, the junction contained 6 bases not matched to a gene. CDR3 sequence reads: CASSLGQVPPYEQYF. The CDR3, as DNA: TGTGCCAGCAGTTTAGGACAGGTGCCGCCCTACGAGCAGTACTTC. The complete variable domain, with remaining parts taken from reference TRBV28 and TRBJ2-7, reads DVKVTQSSRYLVKRTGEKVFLECVQDMDHENMFWYRQDPGLGLRLIYFSYDVKMKEKGDIPEGYSVSREKKERFSLILESASTNQTSMYLCASSLGQVPPYEQYFGPGTRLTVT.